This TCR beta chain was recorded in a study of blood T cell repertoires in COVID-19. Study context: Nucleic acid was either cDNA or gDNA, and it came from T cells, B-cell-depleted T cells, or PBMCs.

The CDR3 totals 13 residues. Deletions cut 5 bases from V and 3 bases from J, with 14 bases between. In germline, CDR1 is SQVTM, CDR2 ANQGSEA. The data were produced by immunoSEQ multiplex PCR, yet TCRdb's version contains in-frame clones alone and is incomplete. Here the sample spans around 71,000 clones, approximately 89% being singletons. The material sequenced was peripheral blood. This sequence was found in an elderly man with acute or convalescent COVID-19. The chain is built from TRBV29-1 and TRBJ2-7; a possible D gene is TRBD1 (5 bases). CDR3 region: CSVLFRVGYEQYF. CDR3 in DNA: TGCAGCGTTCTATTCAGGGTAGGCTACGAGCAGTACTTC.